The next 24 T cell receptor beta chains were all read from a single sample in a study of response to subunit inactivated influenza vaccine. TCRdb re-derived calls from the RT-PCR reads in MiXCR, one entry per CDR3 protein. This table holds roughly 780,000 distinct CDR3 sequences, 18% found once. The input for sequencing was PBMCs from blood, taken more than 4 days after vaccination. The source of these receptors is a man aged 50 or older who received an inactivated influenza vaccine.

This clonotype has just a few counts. The CDR3 reads CASNWGQTNTGELFF. As DNA, the CDR3 is TGTGCCAGCAATTGGGGACAGACGAACACCGGGGAGCTGTTTTTT. This chain uses TRBV2 with TRBJ2-2; TRBD1 matches at 7 bases. J gave up 0 bases and V 7 bases, and 5 bases lay outside the gene matches. Germline V gene data show CDR1 as SNHLY and CDR2 as FYNNEI. The CDR3 has 15 amino acids.

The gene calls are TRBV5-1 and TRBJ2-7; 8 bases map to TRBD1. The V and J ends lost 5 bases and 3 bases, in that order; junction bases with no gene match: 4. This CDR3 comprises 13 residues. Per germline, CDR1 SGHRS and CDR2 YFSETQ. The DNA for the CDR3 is TGCGCCAGCAGGGTTACAGGGGGCTACGAGCAGTACTTC. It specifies CASRVTGGYEQYF.

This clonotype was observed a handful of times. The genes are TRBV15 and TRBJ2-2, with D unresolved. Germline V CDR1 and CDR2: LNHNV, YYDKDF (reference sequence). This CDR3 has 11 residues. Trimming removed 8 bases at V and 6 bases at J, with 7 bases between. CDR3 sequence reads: CATRKAGELFF. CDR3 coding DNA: TGTGCCACCCGAAAGGCCGGGGAGCTGTTTTTT.

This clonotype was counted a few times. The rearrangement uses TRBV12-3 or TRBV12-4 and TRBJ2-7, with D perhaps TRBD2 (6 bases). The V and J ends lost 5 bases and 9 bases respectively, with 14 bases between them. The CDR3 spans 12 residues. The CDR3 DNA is TGTGCCAGCAGTCGGGGACTGAGCCGGCAGTACTTC. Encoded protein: CASSRGLSRQYF.

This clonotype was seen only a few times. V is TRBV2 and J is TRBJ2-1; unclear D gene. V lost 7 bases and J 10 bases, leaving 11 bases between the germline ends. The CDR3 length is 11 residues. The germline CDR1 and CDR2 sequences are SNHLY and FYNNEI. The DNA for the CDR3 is TGTGCCAGCAAATTTCAACAGGAGCAGTTCTTC. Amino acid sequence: CASKFQQEQFF.

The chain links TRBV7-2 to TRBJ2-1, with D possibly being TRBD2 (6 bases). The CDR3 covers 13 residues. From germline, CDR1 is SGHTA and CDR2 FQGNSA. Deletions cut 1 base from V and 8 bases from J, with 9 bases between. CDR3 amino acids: CASSLGRRDEQFF. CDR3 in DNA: TGTGCCAGCAGCTTAGGTAGGAGGGATGAGCAGTTCTTC.

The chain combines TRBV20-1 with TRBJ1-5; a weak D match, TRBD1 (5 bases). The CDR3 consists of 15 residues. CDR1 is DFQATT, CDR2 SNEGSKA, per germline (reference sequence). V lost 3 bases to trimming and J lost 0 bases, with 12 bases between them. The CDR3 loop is CSASLGDYSNQPQHF. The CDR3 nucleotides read TGCAGTGCTAGCCTGGGGGATTATAGCAATCAGCCCCAGCATTTT.

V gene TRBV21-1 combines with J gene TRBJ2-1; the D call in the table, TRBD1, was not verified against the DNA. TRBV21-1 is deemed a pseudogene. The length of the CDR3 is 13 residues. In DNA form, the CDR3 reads TGTGCCAGCAGCAAACCGTCCCGGGGATTTTGGTTCTTC. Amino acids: CASSKPSRGFWFF.

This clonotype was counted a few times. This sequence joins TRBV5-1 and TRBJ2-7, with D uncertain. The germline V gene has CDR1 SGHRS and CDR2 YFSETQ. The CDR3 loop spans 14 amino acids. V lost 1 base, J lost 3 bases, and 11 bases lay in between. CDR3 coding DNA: TGCGCCAGCAGCTTGAGAGTCAGTTACTACGAGCAGTACTTC. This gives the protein CASSLRVSYYEQYF.

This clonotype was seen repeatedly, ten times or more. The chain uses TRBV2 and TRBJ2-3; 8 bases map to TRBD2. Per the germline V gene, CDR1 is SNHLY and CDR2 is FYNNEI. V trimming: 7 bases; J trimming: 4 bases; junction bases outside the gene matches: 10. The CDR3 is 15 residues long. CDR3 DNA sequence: TGTGCCAGCATTCTTCGCGGGAGGTCAGCAGATACGCAGTATTTT. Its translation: CASILRGRSADTQYF.

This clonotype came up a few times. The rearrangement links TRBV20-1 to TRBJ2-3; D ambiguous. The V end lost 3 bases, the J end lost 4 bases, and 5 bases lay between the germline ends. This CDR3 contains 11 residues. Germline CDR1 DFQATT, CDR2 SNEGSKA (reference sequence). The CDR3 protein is CSASRSDTQYF. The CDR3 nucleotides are TGCAGTGCTAGTAGGTCAGATACGCAGTATTTT.

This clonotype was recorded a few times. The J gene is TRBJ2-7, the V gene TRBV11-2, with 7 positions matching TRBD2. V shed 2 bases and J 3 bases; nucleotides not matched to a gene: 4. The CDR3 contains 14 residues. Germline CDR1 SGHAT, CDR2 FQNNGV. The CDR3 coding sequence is TGTGCCAGCAGCTTATCTAGCGGATACTACGAGCAGTACTTC. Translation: CASSLSSGYYEQYF.

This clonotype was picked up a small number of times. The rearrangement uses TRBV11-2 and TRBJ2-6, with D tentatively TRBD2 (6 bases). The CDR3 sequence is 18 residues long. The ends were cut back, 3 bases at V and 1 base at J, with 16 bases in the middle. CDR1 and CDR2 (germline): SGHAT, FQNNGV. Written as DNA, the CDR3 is TGTGCCAGCAGCTTCTCTCCGGGACTCTCGTCTGGGGCCAACGTCCTGACTTTC. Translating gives CASSFSPGLSSGANVLTF.

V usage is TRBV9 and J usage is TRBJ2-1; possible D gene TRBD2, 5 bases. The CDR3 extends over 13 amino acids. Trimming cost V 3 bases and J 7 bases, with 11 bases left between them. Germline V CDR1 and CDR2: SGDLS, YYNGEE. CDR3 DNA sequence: TGTGCCAGCAGCGCCAGTCCGGGAAATGAGCAGTTCTTC. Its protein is CASSASPGNEQFF.

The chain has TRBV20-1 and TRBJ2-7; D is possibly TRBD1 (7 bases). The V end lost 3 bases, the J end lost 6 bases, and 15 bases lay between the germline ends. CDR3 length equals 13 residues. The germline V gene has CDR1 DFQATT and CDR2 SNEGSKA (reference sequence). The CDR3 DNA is TGCAGTGCTAGGGTGACAGGGACTCTCGAGCAGTACTTC. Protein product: CSARVTGTLEQYF.

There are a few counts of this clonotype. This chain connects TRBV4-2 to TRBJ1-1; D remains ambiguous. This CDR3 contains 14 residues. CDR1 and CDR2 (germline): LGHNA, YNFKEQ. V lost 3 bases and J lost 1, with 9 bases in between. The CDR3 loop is CASSQEDRNTEAFF. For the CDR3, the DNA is TGTGCCAGCAGCCAGGAAGACCGGAACACTGAAGCTTTCTTT.

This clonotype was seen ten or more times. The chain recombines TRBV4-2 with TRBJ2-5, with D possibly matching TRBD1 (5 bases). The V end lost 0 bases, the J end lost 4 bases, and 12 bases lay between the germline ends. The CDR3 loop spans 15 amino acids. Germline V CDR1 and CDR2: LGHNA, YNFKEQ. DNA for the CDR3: TGTGCCAGCAGCCAAGAAGCCCGGCAGGGAGAGACCCAGTACTTC. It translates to CASSQEARQGETQYF.

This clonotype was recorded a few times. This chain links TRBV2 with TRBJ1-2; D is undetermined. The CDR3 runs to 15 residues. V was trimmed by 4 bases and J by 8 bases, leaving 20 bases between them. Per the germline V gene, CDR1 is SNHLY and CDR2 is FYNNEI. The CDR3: CASSATLTGVGGYTF. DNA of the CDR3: TGTGCCAGCAGTGCGACCCTGACCGGCGTCGGGGGCTACACCTTC.

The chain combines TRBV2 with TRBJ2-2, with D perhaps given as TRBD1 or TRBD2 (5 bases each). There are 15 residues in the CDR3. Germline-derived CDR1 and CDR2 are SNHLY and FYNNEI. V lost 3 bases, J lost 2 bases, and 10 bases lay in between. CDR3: CASSESGANTGELFF. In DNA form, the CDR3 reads TGTGCCAGCAGTGAGTCCGGGGCTAACACCGGGGAGCTGTTTTTT.

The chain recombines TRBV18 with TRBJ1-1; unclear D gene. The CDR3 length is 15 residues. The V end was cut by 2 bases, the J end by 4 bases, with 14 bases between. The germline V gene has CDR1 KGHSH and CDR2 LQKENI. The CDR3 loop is CASSPAALGATEAFF. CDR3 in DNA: TGTGCCAGCTCACCAGCCGCGTTGGGAGCCACTGAAGCTTTCTTT.

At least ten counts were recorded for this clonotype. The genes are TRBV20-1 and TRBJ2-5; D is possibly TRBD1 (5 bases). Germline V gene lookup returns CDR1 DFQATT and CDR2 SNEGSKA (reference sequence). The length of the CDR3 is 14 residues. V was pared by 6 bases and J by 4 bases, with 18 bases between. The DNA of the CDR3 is TGCAGTGCCAGGCAGGGTGGAAGGGGAGAGACCCAGTACTTC. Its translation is CSARQGGRGETQYF.

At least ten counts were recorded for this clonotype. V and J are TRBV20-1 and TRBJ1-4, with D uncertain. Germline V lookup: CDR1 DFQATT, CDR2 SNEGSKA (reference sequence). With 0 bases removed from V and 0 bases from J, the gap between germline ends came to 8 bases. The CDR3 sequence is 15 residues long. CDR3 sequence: CSARDPFATNEKLFF. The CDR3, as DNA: TGCAGTGCTAGAGACCCCTTTGCAACTAATGAAAAACTGTTTTTT.

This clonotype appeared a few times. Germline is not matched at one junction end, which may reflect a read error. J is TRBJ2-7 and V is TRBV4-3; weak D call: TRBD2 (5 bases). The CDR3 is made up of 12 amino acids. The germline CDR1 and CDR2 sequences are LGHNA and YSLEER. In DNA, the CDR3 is TGCGCCAGCAGCCAAGATACGCGGACTTTATATTTC. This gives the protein CASSQDTRTLYF.

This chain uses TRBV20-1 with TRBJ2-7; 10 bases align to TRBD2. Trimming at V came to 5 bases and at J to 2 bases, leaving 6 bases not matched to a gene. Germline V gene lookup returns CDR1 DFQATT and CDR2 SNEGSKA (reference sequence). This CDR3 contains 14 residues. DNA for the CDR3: TGCAGTGCTCTCCGGACTAGCGGCGCCTACGAGCAGTACTTC. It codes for CSALRTSGAYEQYF.